This T cell receptor beta chain was sequenced for a study of T cells expressing NK-cell markers. Study-level background: It was sorted CD3+CD56-NKG2C+, CD3+CD56+NKG2C- and CD3+CD56+NKG2C+ T cells that provided the TCR beta repertoires. HCMV seropositivity marked most of the eight sequenced donors; one was seronegative.

Findings of the study overall: About 1.0-8% of CD8+ T cells in over 5 donors belonged to dominant NKG2C+ clonotypes. A few of the donors also had these clonotypes leading their CD3+CD56-NKG2C+ fraction.

The CDR3 is made up of 14 amino acids. Germline lookup yields CDR1 SEHNR and CDR2 FQNEAQ (reference sequence). Worth noting for this clonotype: Antigen unknown.

TCRdb re-analyzed the 5' RACE reads; it lists each CDR3 protein once, without DNA. The sample's table shows 130,000 to 150,000 distinct CDR3 sequences. Sequencing was done on a sample of blood T cells: a sorted CD56 or NKG2C T cell subset, CD4+ or CD8+ T cells, or bulk PBMC T cells (not recorded which). The TCR sequence derives from a man aged 18 to 30 in good health. V usage is TRBV7-9 and J usage is TRBJ2-1; the D gene TCRdb calls, TRBD1, cannot be checked with no DNA. CDR3 sequence reads: CASSPEDRVGEQFF.